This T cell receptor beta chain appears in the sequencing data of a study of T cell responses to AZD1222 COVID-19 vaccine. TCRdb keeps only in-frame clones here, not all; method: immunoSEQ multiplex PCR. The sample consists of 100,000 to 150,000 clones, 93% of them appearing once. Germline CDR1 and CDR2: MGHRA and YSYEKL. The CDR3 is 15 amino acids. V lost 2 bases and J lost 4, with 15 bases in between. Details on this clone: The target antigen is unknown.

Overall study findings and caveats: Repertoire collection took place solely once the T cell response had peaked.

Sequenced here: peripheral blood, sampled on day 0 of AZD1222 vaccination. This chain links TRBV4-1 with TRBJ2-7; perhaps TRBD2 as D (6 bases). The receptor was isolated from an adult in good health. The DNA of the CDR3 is TGCGCCAGCAGCCAAACCGGAGGGCCCTTTTACGAGCAGTACTTC. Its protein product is CASSQTGGPFYEQYF.